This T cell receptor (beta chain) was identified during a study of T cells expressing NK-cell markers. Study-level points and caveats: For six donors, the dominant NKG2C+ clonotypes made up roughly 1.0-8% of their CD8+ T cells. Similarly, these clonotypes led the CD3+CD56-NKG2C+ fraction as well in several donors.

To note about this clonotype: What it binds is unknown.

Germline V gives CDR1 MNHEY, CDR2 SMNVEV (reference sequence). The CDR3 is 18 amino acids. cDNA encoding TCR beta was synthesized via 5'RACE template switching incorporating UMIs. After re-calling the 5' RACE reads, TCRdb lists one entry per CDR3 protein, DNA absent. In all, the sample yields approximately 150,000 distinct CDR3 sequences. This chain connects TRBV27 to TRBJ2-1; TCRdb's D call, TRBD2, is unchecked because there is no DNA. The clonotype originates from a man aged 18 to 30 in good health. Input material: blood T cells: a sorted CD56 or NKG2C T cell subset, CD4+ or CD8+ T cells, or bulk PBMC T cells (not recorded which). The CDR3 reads CASSPGTSGGSSYNEQFF.